A selection of T cell receptor beta chains follows, all from one sample in a study of cytomegalovirus exposure and HLA in healthy donors. Repertoires were generated with immunoSEQ multiplex PCR, while TCRdb's copy carries only in-frame clones and drops some. Of 100,000 or so clones in the sample, roughly 70% were seen once. Sequenced sample: PBMCs. These receptor sequences come from a man between 35 and 55 years old in good health and CMV-seropositive. CDR3s include the opening cysteine and the closing phenylalanine or tryptophan. The D gene is left open where the match is weak. The size entry is marked missing in some rows and otherwise reads once, few, many or a size class.

j_call | clone_size | d_call | v_call | cdr3_nt | cdr3_aa
TRBJ2-7 | few | - | TRBV5-4 | TGTGCCAGCAGCGCCTCCAGTAGCTACTACGAGCAGTACTTC | CASSASSSYYEQYF
TRBJ1-1 | once | - | TRBV5-1 | TGCGCCAGCAGCCGTATGGCAGGCCCGATGAACACTGAAGCTTTCTTT | CASSRMAGPMNTEAFF
TRBJ1-2 | - | - | TRBV29-1 | TGCAGCGTTGAAGAGGGGGCAGGAAGGGGCCGAGGCTATGGCTACACCTTC | CSVEEGAGRGRGYGYTF
TRBJ1-5 | - | - | TRBV6-6 | TGTGCCAGCAGGGGCGATGGCAATCAGCCCCAGCATTTT | CASRGDGNQPQHF
TRBJ2-1 | - | TRBD2 | TRBV2 | TGTGCCAGCAGTGACGTTGCTACTAGCGGGGGTAACGACGGAGGCAATGAGCAGTTCTTC | CASSDVATSGGNDGGNEQFF
TRBJ1-2 | once | TRBD1 | TRBV28 | TGTGCCACAGCACAGACAGGGTGGATCACCTTC | CATAQTGWITF
TRBJ1-2 | - | - | TRBV19 | TGTGCCAGTAGTCCTCTAGCTAACTATGGCTACACCTTC | CASSPLANYGYTF
TRBJ2-7 | - | - | TRBV6-5 | TGTGCCAGCAGTTACTCGCCTTGGAGGGAGCAGTACTTC | CASSYSPWREQYF
TRBJ2-3 | - | TRBD1 | TRBV7-2 | TGTGCCAGCAGCTTAGCCCCCGGGACAGGGGGGTACACAGATACGCAGTATTTT | CASSLAPGTGGYTDTQYF
TRBJ2-3 | - | - | TRBV11-3 | TGTGCCAGCAGCTCGAAGCGCGATACGCAGTATTTT | CASSSKRDTQYF
TRBJ1-2 | - | - | TRBV11-2 | TGTGCCAGCAGCTTAGTGGCAGGGCCGGGCTATGGCTACACCTTC | CASSLVAGPGYGYTF
TRBJ1-6 | - | - | TRBV7-2 | TGTGCCAGCAGCCAGGAGAGGGCTAGCTCCTATAATTCACCCCTCCACTTT | CASSQERASSYNSPLHF
TRBJ2-3 | - | TRBD2 | TRBV7-9 | TGTGCCAGCAGCTTAGTCGGGTCAGGTAGCGGGAGAATAGATACGCAGTATTTT | CASSLVGSGSGRIDTQYF
TRBJ2-7 | few | TRBD2 | TRBV7-3 | TGTGCCAGCAGCTTAATAGCGGGAGTTAACGAGCAGTACTTC | CASSLIAGVNEQYF
TRBJ2-2 | - | TRBD2 | TRBV5-1 | TGCGCCAGCAGCCTCGGACTAGCGGGAGGGCTTACCGGGGAGCTGTTTTTT | CASSLGLAGGLTGELFF